This paragraph reports one T cell receptor (beta chain). CDR3 length equals 13 residues. V lost 5 bases and J lost 6, with 13 bases in between. CDR1 is MNHEY and CDR2 is SVGAGI in the germline V gene. This specimen comes from a study of blood T cell repertoires in COVID-19. Study-wide background: Samples of COVID-19 (acute and convalescent) were obtained from the United States, Italy and Spain. T cells, B-cell-depleted T cells, or PBMCs provided the cDNA or gDNA that served as material.

Study processing details: Estimates of nucleated cell counts were drawn from the amplification of reference gene primers. The method was immunoSEQ multiplex PCR; TCRdb's version includes in-frame clones alone and lacks a portion of them. Clone size and the V and J calls come from that table; the DNA yielded D and trimming. This table has over 110,000 clones, around 90% appearing once. The sequenced sample was peripheral blood. The J gene is TRBJ1-2, the V gene TRBV6-5; weak D call: TRBD1 (5 bases). The receptor's source is a man between 65 and 85 years old with acute or convalescent COVID-19. Here the CDR3 DNA reads TGTGCCAGCAGTAAATATCCGGGGGATGGCTACACCTTC. It encodes CASSKYPGDGYTF.